Listed below are T cell receptor beta chains from one sample, sequenced in a study of blood T cell repertoires in COVID-19. Assay: immunoSEQ multiplex PCR; the TCRdb copy retains only in-frame clones and omits some. In the table there are some 350,000 clones, about 89% of which are singletons. Sequenced input: PBMCs or T cells enriched from blood (not recorded which). The receptors were sampled from a woman between 25 and 40 years old who had recovered from COVID-19. Both conserved end residues are part of each CDR3. Fields, in order: V gene, D gene, J gene, clone size, CDR3 DNA, CDR3 protein. A D gene is named only where the DNA matches it firmly. Clone size appears in some rows only: once, few, many, or a class for an expanded clone.

V: TRBV6-5
D: -
J: TRBJ1-2
size: -
DNA: TGTGCCAGCAGAGGGGAGGCTAACTATGGCTACACCTTC
CDR3: CASRGEANYGYTF

V: TRBV10-3
D: -
J: TRBJ1-6
size: -
DNA: TGTGCCATCAGTGAGTCCGGGGGGAGCTCCTATAATTCACCCCTCCACTTT
CDR3: CAISESGGSSYNSPLHF

V: TRBV5-1
D: TRBD2
J: TRBJ2-5
size: -
DNA: TGCGCCAGCAGCTTGGACGGGAGGCAGATCCAAGAGACCCAGTACTTC
CDR3: CASSLDGRQIQETQYF

V: TRBV5-1
D: -
J: TRBJ1-1
size: -
DNA: TGCGCCAGCAGCTTGGGAATCGGGGTCATGAACACTGAAGCTTTCTTT
CDR3: CASSLGIGVMNTEAFF

V: TRBV11-3
D: -
J: TRBJ2-2
size: medium-sized
DNA: TGTGCCAGCAGCCTTAGTAACACCGGGGAGCTGTTTTTT
CDR3: CASSLSNTGELFF

V: TRBV29-1
D: TRBD2
J: TRBJ2-3
size: -
DNA: TGCAGCGTGGGACTAGCGGGGGGCACGTTAGATACGCAGTATTTT
CDR3: CSVGLAGGTLDTQYF

V: TRBV6-2/TRBV6-3
D: -
J: TRBJ1-1
size: -
DNA: TGTGCCAGCAGCGAGCAGGGGACTGAAGCTTTCTTT
CDR3: CASSEQGTEAFF

V: TRBV6-1
D: -
J: TRBJ1-1
size: -
DNA: TGTGCCAGCAGTGACGGGAGCGTCACTGAAGCTTTCTTT
CDR3: CASSDGSVTEAFF

V: TRBV9
D: TRBD1
J: TRBJ2-5
size: -
DNA: TGTGCCAGCAGCGCCAACAGGGGGGAGACCCAGTACTTC
CDR3: CASSANRGETQYF

V: TRBV6-5
D: -
J: TRBJ2-7
size: -
DNA: TGTGCCAGCAGTTACTCGTGGACACCGAATTACGAGCAGTACTTC
CDR3: CASSYSWTPNYEQYF

V: TRBV11-3
D: TRBD2
J: TRBJ2-1
size: -
DNA: TGTGCCAGCAGCCAGACTAGCGGGGGGGGTAATGAGCAGTTCTTC
CDR3: CASSQTSGGGNEQFF

V: TRBV5-1
D: -
J: TRBJ1-6
size: -
DNA: TGCGCCAGCCAGAGTGGGGGGAATGTTAATTCACCCCTCCACTTT
CDR3: CASQSGGNVNSPLHF

V: TRBV2
D: TRBD1
J: TRBJ1-6
size: -
DNA: TGTGCCAGCACCTGGGACAGGGAATATAATTCACCCCTCCACTTT
CDR3: CASTWDREYNSPLHF

V: TRBV5-4
D: TRBD2
J: TRBJ2-1
size: -
DNA: TGTGCCAGCAGCGGTGGTAGCGGGGGGGATTACAATGAGCAGTTCTTC
CDR3: CASSGGSGGDYNEQFF

V: TRBV19
D: -
J: TRBJ1-5
size: -
DNA: TGTGCCAGTAGTATAATCCGCGGAGATCAGCCCCAGCATTTT
CDR3: CASSIIRGDQPQHF

V: TRBV9
D: TRBD2
J: TRBJ2-3
size: -
DNA: TGTGCCAGCAGCAGACTAGCGGGGCCAGATACGCAGTATTTT
CDR3: CASSRLAGPDTQYF

V: TRBV21-1
D: -
J: TRBJ1-6
size: -
DNA: TGTGCCAGCAGCGAACCTACAGGGGGCGCTCGTTTGGCCCATAGCTATAATTCACCCCTCCACTTT
CDR3: CASSEPTGGARLAHSYNSPLHF

V: TRBV5-7
D: TRBD2
J: TRBJ2-1
size: -
DNA: TGTGCCAGCAGCCCCGACGAGCGGGGTTCAAATGAGCAGTTCTTC
CDR3: CASSPDERGSNEQFF

V: TRBV19
D: -
J: TRBJ2-1
size: once
DNA: TGTGCCAGTAGTATAGGCGTCCATGAGCAGTTCTTC
CDR3: CASSIGVHEQFF

V: TRBV10-3
D: TRBD1
J: TRBJ1-2
size: few
DNA: TGTGCCATCAGTGAAGACAGGGTGGACTATGGCTACACCTTC
CDR3: CAISEDRVDYGYTF

V: TRBV15
D: TRBD1
J: TRBJ2-3
size: -
DNA: TGTGCCACCAGCAGAGATGTGACAGGGCTTGCAGATACGCAGTATTTT
CDR3: CATSRDVTGLADTQYF

V: TRBV6-5
D: TRBD1
J: TRBJ1-2
size: -
DNA: TGTGCCAGCAGCACCGAGACAGGGATGATGAGAGGCTACACCTTC
CDR3: CASSTETGMMRGYTF

V: TRBV10-3
D: TRBD1
J: TRBJ1-1
size: -
DNA: TGTGCCAGCAGTTCCTGGACAGGTGGGTCCGGAGAAGCTTTCTTT
CDR3: CASSSWTGGSGEAFF

V: TRBV2
D: -
J: TRBJ1-2
size: few
DNA: TGTGCCAGCAGTGAACGAGGGTCTGTGAGGAGCTACACCTTC
CDR3: CASSERGSVRSYTF

V: TRBV3-1/TRBV3-2
D: TRBD1
J: TRBJ1-1
size: -
DNA: TGTGCCAGCAGCCAAGCCCCCGGGACAGGGGCCACGGGTGAGAACACTGAAGCTTTCTTT
CDR3: CASSQAPGTGATGENTEAFF

V: TRBV7-3
D: TRBD1
J: TRBJ2-1
size: -
DNA: TGTGCCAGCAGCTTATCCCACAGGGGAAATGAGCAGTTCTTC
CDR3: CASSLSHRGNEQFF